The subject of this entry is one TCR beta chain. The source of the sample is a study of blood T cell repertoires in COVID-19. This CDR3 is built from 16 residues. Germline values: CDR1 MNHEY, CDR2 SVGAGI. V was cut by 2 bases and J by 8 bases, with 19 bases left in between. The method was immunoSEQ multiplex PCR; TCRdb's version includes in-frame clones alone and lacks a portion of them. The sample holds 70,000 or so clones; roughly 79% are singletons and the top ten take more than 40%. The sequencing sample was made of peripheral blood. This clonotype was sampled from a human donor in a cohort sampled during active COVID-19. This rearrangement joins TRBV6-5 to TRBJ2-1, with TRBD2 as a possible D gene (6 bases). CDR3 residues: CASSYRLFGSSDEQFF. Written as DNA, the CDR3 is TGTGCCAGCAGTTACCGGTTGTTCGGGAGTTCGGATGAGCAGTTCTTC.